This T cell receptor beta chain was profiled in a study of patients and donors after allogeneic stem cell transplantation. Via MiXCR, TCRdb re-called the RT-PCR reads, giving one row per CDR3 protein. Of roughly 180,000 distinct CDR3 sequences listed, 40% to 45% were seen once; the top ten hold approximately 30%. The CDR3 has 14 amino acids. CDR1 is DFQATT, CDR2 SNEGSKA, per germline (reference sequence). Between the trimmed V and J ends, which lost 2 bases and 6 bases, there was a span of 16 bases. This chain connects TRBV20-1 to TRBJ1-1; D is possibly TRBD1 (6 bases). The source of this sequence is a human donor who was either an allogeneic HSCT recipient or a stem cell or donor lymphocyte infusion donor (not recorded which). It is not recorded whose cells these are; they may come from a transplant donor. Source material: blood, either unsorted or a sorted T cell fraction (not recorded which). The CDR3 protein is CSARIRTAQAEAFF. CDR3 DNA: TGCAGTGCTAGAATCCGGACAGCCCAGGCTGAAGCTTTCTTT.